Each of the 15 T cell receptor beta chains below was sequenced from the same sample in a study of blood T cells in healthy people across ages (dated by TCRdb to 2013 to 2016). Receptor libraries were prepared by 5' RACE. Data came from an Illumina HiSeq 2500. A second roughly 7 to 12 cycle PCR used a sample-barcoded 5' primer and a J-beta primer mix. The public reads were reprocessed in TCRdb via fastp at Q25 and MiXCR, keeping in-frame beta chains. CDR3 protein sequences are deduplicated, and each keeps its most common genes and DNA. Here the sample has about 1.4 million distinct CDR3 sequences; around 59% occur a single time. Of the sample, 5% to 7% falls within the top ten clones. The source material was blood. The receptors originated from a man between 18 and 29 years old in good health.

This chain connects TRBV7-2 to TRBJ2-4; TRBD2 agrees at 14 bases. The last part of the DNA fits TRBJ2-7 better; the J call may be wrong. In germline, CDR1 is SGHTA, CDR2 FQGNSA. CDR3 length: 17 residues. The CDR3 DNA sequence: TGTGCCAGCAGCTCCCTTCAGACTAGCGGGAGGGACAACGAGCAGTACTTC. Translated: CASSSLQTSGRDNEQYF.

The J gene is TRBJ2-1, the V gene TRBV2; maybe TRBD2 (5 bases). The CDR3 has 13 residues. The V and J ends lost 8 bases and 9 bases respectively, with 17 bases between them. CDR1 and CDR2 from the germline V gene are SNHLY and FYNNEI. The CDR3, as DNA: TGTGCCAGCTCCCCACGGGGAAGAGTTGAGCAGTTCTTC. It codes for CASSPRGRVEQFF.

This clonotype came up once. The chain carries TRBV12-3 or TRBV12-4 and TRBJ2-3; TRBD1 matches at 7 bases. The ends lost 4 bases at V and 13 bases at J; junction bases unmatched: 8. CDR3 size: 12 residues. CDR3 nucleotide sequence: TGTGCCAGCAGTTCAAGGGGGCAGTTTGAGTATTTT. Its translation: CASSSRGQFEYF.

This chain uses TRBV6-5 with TRBJ2-3; possible D gene TRBD1, 6 bases. The CDR3 loop spans 15 amino acids. Deletions cut 5 bases from V and 2 bases from J, with 14 bases between. Germline CDR1 is MNHEY and CDR2 is SVGAGI. CDR3 DNA sequence: TGTGCCAGCAGTCAAGGACGACAGGCCACAGATACGCAGTATTTT. Translating gives CASSQGRQATDTQYF.

V usage is TRBV5-5 and J usage is TRBJ1-4; D gene unclear. Germline assignment: CDR1 SGHKS and CDR2 YYEKEE (reference sequence). Trimming pared 4 bases from V and 0 bases from J, leaving 16 bases between. CDR3 length: 17 amino acids. This CDR3 reads CASSPEGRLATNEKLFF. The CDR3 nucleotides read TGTGCCAGCAGCCCAGAAGGAAGACTCGCAACTAATGAAAAACTGTTTTTT. Based on the CDR3 plus reference TRBV5-5 and TRBJ1-4, the full variable domain is DAGVTQSPTHLIKTRGQQVTLRCSPISGHKSVSWYQQVLGQGPQFIFQYYEKEERGRGNFPDRFSARQFPNYSSELNVNALLLGDSALYLCASSPEGRLATNEKLFFGSGTQLSVL.

V usage is TRBV18 and J usage is TRBJ2-7; possibly TRBD2 for D (5 bases). The CDR3 runs 16 residues. Germline V gene data show CDR1 as KGHSH and CDR2 as LQKENI. Trimming removed 1 base at V and 1 base at J, with 14 bases between. CDR3 in amino acids: CASSPLARISSYEQYF. In nucleotides, the CDR3 is TGTGCCAGCTCACCACTAGCGAGGATTAGTTCCTACGAGCAGTACTTC.

The chain employs TRBV10-3 and TRBJ1-1; D may be TRBD1 (5 bases). Germline CDR1 is ENHRY and CDR2 is SYGVKD. The CDR3 covers 15 residues. Trimming took 1 base from V and 0 from J, leaving 9 bases between them. CDR3 loop: CAISEWRTLNTEAFF. CDR3 bases: TGTGCCATCAGTGAGTGGAGGACATTGAACACTGAAGCTTTCTTT.

The rearrangement links TRBV24-1 to TRBJ1-5; 11 bases are a match to TRBD1. Looked up from germline, CDR1 is KGHDR and CDR2 is SFDVKD. CDR3 length equals 16 residues. V trimming: 3 bases; J trimming: 4 bases; junction bases outside the gene matches: 4. DNA for the CDR3: TGTGCCACCAGTGATGGCGGGACAGGGGGTAATCAGCCCCAGCATTTT. It yields the protein CATSDGGTGGNQPQHF.

V usage is TRBV4-1 and J usage is TRBJ1-1, with D unclear. V gave up 2 bases and J gave up 8 bases, with 12 bases separating them. Germline CDR1 reads MGHRA; CDR2 reads YSYEKL. The CDR3 covers 13 residues. The CDR3 reads CASSQLVSAEAFF. DNA for the CDR3: TGCGCCAGCAGCCAACTGGTTTCTGCCGAAGCTTTCTTT.

The chain uses TRBV7-9 and TRBJ2-1; D could derive from TRBD1 or TRBD2 (6 bases each). The CDR3 runs to 15 residues. Germline values: CDR1 SEHNR, CDR2 FQNEAQ (reference sequence). V was shortened by 5 bases and J by 7 bases, with 18 bases between the two germline ends. In nucleotides, the CDR3 is TGTGCCAGCAGCCCGAGGGGGGTAGCGGCTAATGAGCAGTTCTTC. Translated, it gives CASSPRGVAANEQFF.

This clonotype appeared once. This chain uses TRBV4-1 with TRBJ2-7, with D unresolved. Germline assignment: CDR1 MGHRA and CDR2 YSYEKL. This CDR3 spans 13 amino acids. V lost 1 base to trimming and J lost 6 bases, with 10 bases between them. The CDR3 DNA reads TGCGCCAGCAGCCAAGTATCATCGGGCGAGCAGTACTTC. The encoded protein is CASSQVSSGEQYF.

In this sample, this clonotype turned up a few times. V gene TRBV29-1 combines with J gene TRBJ1-6, with TRBD1 matching 9 bases. V dropped 5 bases and J dropped 7; count of bases not matched to a gene: 6. From germline, CDR1 is SQVTM and CDR2 ANQGSEA. The CDR3 covers 14 residues. CDR3 nucleotide sequence: TGCAGCGTTACCCGGACAGGGGCAAATTCACCCCTCCACTTT. The encoded protein is CSVTRTGANSPLHF. Full variable domain (remainder filled in from reference TRBV29-1 and TRBJ1-6): SAVISQKPSRDICQRGTSLTIQCQVDSQVTMMFWYRQQPGQSLTLIATANQGSEATYESGFVIDKFPISRPNLTFSTLTVSNMSPEDSSIYLCSVTRTGANSPLHFGNGTRLTVT.

The V and J genes are TRBV4-1 and TRBJ1-1; D might be TRBD1 (6 bases). V lost 4 bases to trimming and J lost 4 bases, with 16 bases between them. Germline CDR1 and CDR2: MGHRA and YSYEKL. The length of the CDR3 is 15 residues. The CDR3 bases are TGCGCCAGCAGCCCAGCCGGGACCAGGGGCACTGAAGCTTTCTTT. Residues: CASSPAGTRGTEAFF.

This chain joins TRBV7-9 and TRBJ2-1; 11 bases are a match to TRBD2. The tail of the sequence fits TRBJ2-7 better, so the J call may be wrong. This CDR3 is 20 amino acids long. Germline loops: CDR1 SEHNR, CDR2 FQNEAQ (reference sequence). The CDR3 region is CASSSLSGTSGLQGYNEQYF. CDR3 bases: TGTGCCAGCAGCTCCCTATCCGGGACTAGCGGCCTCCAGGGCTACAATGAGCAGTACTTC.

The CDR3 DNA follows: TGTGCCACCAGCGCCCAGTTCCATGAGCAGTTCTTC. This sequence encodes CATSAQFHEQFF. The V gene is TRBV15, the J gene TRBJ2-1; D unresolved. CDR1 is LNHNV, CDR2 YYDKDF, per germline (reference sequence). The CDR3 consists of 12 residues. Trimming pared 5 bases from V and 8 bases from J, leaving 10 bases between. Supplemented by reference TRBV15 and TRBJ2-1, the full variable domain reads DAMVIQNPRYQVTQFGKPVTLSCSQTLNHNVMYWYQQKSSQAPKLLFHYYDKDFNNEADTPDNFQSRRPNTSFCFLDIRSPGLGDTAMYLCATSAQFHEQFFGPGTRLTVL.